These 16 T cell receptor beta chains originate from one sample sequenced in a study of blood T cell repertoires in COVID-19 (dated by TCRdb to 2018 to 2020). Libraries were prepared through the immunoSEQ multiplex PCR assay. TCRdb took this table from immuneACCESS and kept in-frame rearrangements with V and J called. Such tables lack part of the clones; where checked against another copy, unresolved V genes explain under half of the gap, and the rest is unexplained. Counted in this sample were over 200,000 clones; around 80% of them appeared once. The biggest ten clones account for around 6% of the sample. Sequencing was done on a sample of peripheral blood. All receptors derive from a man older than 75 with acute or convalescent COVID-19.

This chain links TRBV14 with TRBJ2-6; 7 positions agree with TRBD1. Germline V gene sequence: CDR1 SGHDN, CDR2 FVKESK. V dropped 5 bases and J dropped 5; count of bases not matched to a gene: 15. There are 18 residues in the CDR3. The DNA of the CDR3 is TGTGCCAGCAGCGGTAGGGGGACAGAGACTCTCTGGGCCAACGTCCTGACTTTC. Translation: CASSGRGTETLWANVLTF.

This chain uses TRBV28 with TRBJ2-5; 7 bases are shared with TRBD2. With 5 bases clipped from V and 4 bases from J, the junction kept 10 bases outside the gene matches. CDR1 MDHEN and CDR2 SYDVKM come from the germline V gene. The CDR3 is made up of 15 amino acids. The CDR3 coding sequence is TGTGCCAGCAGTCAGGCGGGGACTACGAGAGAGACCCAGTACTTC. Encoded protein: CASSQAGTTRETQYF.

The CDR3 nucleotides are TGTGCCAGCAGTGGACAGGTATTGCGGGGCAATCAGCCCCAGCATTTT. Its translation is CASSGQVLRGNQPQHF. The V and J genes are TRBV28 and TRBJ1-5; 7 bases fit TRBD1. This CDR3 spans 16 amino acids. Looked up from germline, CDR1 is MDHEN and CDR2 is SYDVKM. V lost 5 bases to trimming and J lost 2 bases; unmatched junction nucleotides: 9.

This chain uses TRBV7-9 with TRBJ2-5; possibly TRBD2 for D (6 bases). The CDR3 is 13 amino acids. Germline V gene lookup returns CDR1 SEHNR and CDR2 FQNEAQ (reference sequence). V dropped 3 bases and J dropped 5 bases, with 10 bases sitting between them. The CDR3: CASSFRGLETQYF. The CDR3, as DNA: TGTGCCAGCAGCTTTAGGGGACTGGAGACCCAGTACTTC. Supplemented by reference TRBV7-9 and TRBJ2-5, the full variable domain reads DTGVSQNPRHKITKRGQNVTFRCDPISEHNRLYWYRQTLGQGPEFLTYFQNEAQLEKSRLLSDRFSAERPKGSFSTLEIQRTEQGDSAMYLCASSFRGLETQYFGPGTRLLVL.

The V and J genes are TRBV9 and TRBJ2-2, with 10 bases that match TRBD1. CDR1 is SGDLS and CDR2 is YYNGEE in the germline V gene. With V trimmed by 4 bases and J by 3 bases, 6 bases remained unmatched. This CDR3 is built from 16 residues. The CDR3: CASSLRQGAHTGELFF. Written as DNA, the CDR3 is TGTGCCAGCAGCCTTCGACAGGGGGCGCACACCGGGGAGCTGTTTTTT.

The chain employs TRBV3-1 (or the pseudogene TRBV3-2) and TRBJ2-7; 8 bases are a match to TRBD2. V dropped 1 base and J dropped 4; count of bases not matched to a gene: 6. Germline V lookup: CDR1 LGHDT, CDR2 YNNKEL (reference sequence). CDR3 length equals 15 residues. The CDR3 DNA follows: TGTGCCAGCAGCCAAGGCGGGGGGAATCATTACGAGCAGTACTTC. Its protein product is CASSQGGGNHYEQYF.

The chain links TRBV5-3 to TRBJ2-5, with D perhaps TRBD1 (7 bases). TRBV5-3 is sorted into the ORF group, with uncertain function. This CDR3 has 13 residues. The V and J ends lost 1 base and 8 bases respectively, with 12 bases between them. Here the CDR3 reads CARSLSQGGTQYF. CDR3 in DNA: TGTGCCAGAAGCTTGTCCCAGGGGGGCACCCAGTACTTC.

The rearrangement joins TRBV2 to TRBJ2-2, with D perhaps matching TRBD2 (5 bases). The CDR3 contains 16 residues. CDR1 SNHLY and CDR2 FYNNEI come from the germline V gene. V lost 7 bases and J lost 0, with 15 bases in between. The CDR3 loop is CASTLPGGPNTGELFF. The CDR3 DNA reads TGTGCCAGCACCTTACCTGGAGGCCCGAACACCGGGGAGCTGTTTTTT.

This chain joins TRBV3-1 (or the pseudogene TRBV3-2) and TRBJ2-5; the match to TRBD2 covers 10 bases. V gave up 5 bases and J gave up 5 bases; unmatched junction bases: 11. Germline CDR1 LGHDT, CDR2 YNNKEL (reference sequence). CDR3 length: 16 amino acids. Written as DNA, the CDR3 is TGTGCCAGCAGCTCTCCTAGCGGGGGCCCCCTCGAGACCCAGTACTTC. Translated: CASSSPSGGPLETQYF.

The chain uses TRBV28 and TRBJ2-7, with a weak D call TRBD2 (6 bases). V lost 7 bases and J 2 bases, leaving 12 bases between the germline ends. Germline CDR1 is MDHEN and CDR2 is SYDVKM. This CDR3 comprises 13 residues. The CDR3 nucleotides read TGTGCCAGCACCCCGGGGGTTCCCTACGAGCAGTACTTC. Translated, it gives CASTPGVPYEQYF.

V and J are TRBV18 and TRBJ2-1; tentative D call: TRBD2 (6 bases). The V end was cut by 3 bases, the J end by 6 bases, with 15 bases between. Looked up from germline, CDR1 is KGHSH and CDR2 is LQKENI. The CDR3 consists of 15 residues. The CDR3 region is CASSPATSSPNEQFF. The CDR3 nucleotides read TGTGCCAGCTCACCGGCGACTAGTAGTCCCAATGAGCAGTTCTTC.

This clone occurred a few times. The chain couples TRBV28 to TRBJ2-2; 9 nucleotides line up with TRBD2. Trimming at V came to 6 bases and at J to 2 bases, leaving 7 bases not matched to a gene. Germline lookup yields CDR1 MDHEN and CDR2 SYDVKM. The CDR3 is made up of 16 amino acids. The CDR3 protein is CASSRGAGGNTGELFF. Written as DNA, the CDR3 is TGTGCCAGCAGCCGAGGAGCGGGGGGCAACACCGGGGAGCTGTTTTTT. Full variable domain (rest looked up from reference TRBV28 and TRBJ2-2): DVKVTQSSRYLVKRTGEKVFLECVQDMDHENMFWYRQDPGLGLRLIYFSYDVKMKEKGDIPEGYSVSREKKERFSLILESASTNQTSMYLCASSRGAGGNTGELFFGEGSRLTVL.

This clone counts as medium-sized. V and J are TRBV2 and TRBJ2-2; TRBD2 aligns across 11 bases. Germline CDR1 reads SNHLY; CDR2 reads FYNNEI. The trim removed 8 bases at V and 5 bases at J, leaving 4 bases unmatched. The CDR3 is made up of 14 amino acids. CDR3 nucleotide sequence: TGTGCCAGCCGACTAGCGGGATCGACCGGGGAGCTGTTTTTT. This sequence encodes CASRLAGSTGELFF.

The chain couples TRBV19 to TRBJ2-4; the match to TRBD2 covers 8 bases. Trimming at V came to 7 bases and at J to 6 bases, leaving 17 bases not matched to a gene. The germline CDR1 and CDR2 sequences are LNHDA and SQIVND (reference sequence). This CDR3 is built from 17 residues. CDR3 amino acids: CASIGSGSRSLGNIQYF. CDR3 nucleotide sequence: TGTGCCAGTATCGGCAGCGGGAGTAGGTCCCTAGGAAACATTCAGTACTTC.

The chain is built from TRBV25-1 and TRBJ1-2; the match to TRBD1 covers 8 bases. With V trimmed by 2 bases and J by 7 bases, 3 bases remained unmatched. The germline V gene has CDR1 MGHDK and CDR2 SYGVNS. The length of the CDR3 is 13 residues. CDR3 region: CASSEGQGAGYTF. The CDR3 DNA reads TGTGCCAGCAGTGAAGGACAGGGAGCTGGCTACACCTTC.

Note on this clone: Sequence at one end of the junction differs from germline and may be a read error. CDR3 sequence (DNA): TGTGCCAGCAGCCAACATAGCGGGGGGACAAGAGAGGCCCAGTACTTC. Residues: CASSQHSGGTREAQYF. The chain recombines TRBV3-1 (or the pseudogene TRBV3-2) with TRBJ2-5, with TRBD2 identical over 10 bases. The CDR3 sequence is 16 residues long. Germline CDR1 reads LGHDT; CDR2 reads YNNKEL (reference sequence).